Listed below are T cell receptor beta chains from one sample, sequenced in a study of T cell responses to AZD1222 COVID-19 vaccine. TCRdb's copy holds only in-frame clones and misses some; the assay was immunoSEQ multiplex PCR. This sample has about 200,000 clones; more than 80% occur once, and the top ten carry about 3.6%. Sequenced here: peripheral blood, sampled 28 days after the second dose of the MenACWY control vaccine. The receptors were gathered from an adult who received the MenACWY meningococcal vaccine as a control. Both conserved end residues are part of each CDR3. Fields, in order: J gene, D gene, clone size, V gene, CDR3 protein, CDR3 DNA. D genes are given only for firm matches. Size is stated for part of the rows, as once, few or many counts, or as a class when the clone is expanded.

J gene: TRBJ1-2
D gene: -
clone size: -
V gene: TRBV5-6
CDR3 protein: CASSSKPPPGYGPYGYTF
CDR3 DNA: TGTGCCAGCAGCAGTAAACCTCCGCCAGGGTACGGACCATATGGCTACACCTTC

J gene: TRBJ2-2
D gene: TRBD2
clone size: -
V gene: TRBV6-5
CDR3 protein: CASLGAGGAGELFF
CDR3 DNA: TGTGCCAGCCTAGGAGCGGGAGGGGCCGGGGAGCTGTTTTTT

J gene: TRBJ1-4
D gene: -
clone size: -
V gene: TRBV7-9
CDR3 protein: CASSSPGYSNEKLFF
CDR3 DNA: TGTGCCAGCAGCTCCCCCGGGTACAGTAATGAAAAACTGTTTTTT

J gene: TRBJ2-5
D gene: TRBD1
clone size: -
V gene: TRBV19
CDR3 protein: CASSPTGQETQYF
CDR3 DNA: TGTGCCAGTAGCCCGACAGGGCAAGAGACCCAGTACTTC

J gene: TRBJ2-1
D gene: -
clone size: -
V gene: TRBV7-6
CDR3 protein: CASSLVGDGSYNEQFF
CDR3 DNA: TGTGCCAGCAGCTTAGTTGGGGATGGCTCCTACAATGAGCAGTTCTTC

J gene: TRBJ1-6
D gene: -
clone size: -
V gene: TRBV6-1
CDR3 protein: CASSDRISNSPLHF
CDR3 DNA: TGTGCCAGCAGTGACAGGATCTCTAATTCACCCCTCCACTTT

J gene: TRBJ2-7
D gene: -
clone size: few
V gene: TRBV3-1/TRBV3-2
CDR3 protein: CASSHRGTEFYEQYF
CDR3 DNA: TGTGCCAGCAGCCACCGCGGGACAGAATTCTACGAGCAGTACTTC

J gene: TRBJ1-5
D gene: TRBD1
clone size: once
V gene: TRBV6-5
CDR3 protein: CASSYNAGGGQPQHF
CDR3 DNA: TGTGCCAGCAGTTACAACGCAGGGGGCGGTCAGCCCCAGCATTTT

J gene: TRBJ2-3
D gene: -
clone size: -
V gene: TRBV4-1
CDR3 protein: CASSPYRVNTDTQYF
CDR3 DNA: TGCGCCAGCAGCCCGTACAGGGTAAACACAGATACGCAGTATTTT

J gene: TRBJ2-5
D gene: -
clone size: -
V gene: TRBV2
CDR3 protein: CASSGLQETQYF
CDR3 DNA: TGTGCCAGCAGTGGGCTCCAAGAGACCCAGTACTTC

J gene: TRBJ1-4
D gene: -
clone size: -
V gene: TRBV28
CDR3 protein: CASSFRQGGGTNEKLFF
CDR3 DNA: TGTGCCAGCAGTTTTCGTCAGGGTGGGGGAACTAATGAAAAACTGTTTTTT

J gene: TRBJ2-1
D gene: -
clone size: -
V gene: TRBV11-3
CDR3 protein: CASSLVMSGENEQFF
CDR3 DNA: TGTGCCAGCAGCTTAGTGATGTCAGGGGAAAATGAGCAGTTCTTC

J gene: TRBJ1-1
D gene: -
clone size: -
V gene: TRBV19
CDR3 protein: CASKRSVNTEAFF
CDR3 DNA: TGTGCCAGTAAAAGGTCGGTGAACACTGAAGCTTTCTTT

J gene: TRBJ1-4
D gene: -
clone size: -
V gene: TRBV5-1
CDR3 protein: CASSLAGKEKLFF
CDR3 DNA: TGCGCCAGCAGCTTGGCAGGGAAGGAAAAACTGTTTTTT

J gene: TRBJ2-1
D gene: -
clone size: few
V gene: TRBV12-5
CDR3 protein: CASGFDQPPEQFF
CDR3 DNA: TGTGCTAGTGGTTTTGATCAACCCCCTGAGCAGTTCTTC

J gene: TRBJ2-3
D gene: -
clone size: -
V gene: TRBV11-3
CDR3 protein: CASSLVPEGDTQYF
CDR3 DNA: TGTGCCAGCAGCTTGGTCCCAGAGGGAGATACGCAGTATTTT

J gene: TRBJ1-2
D gene: -
clone size: -
V gene: TRBV6-5
CDR3 protein: CASSSRYGYTF
CDR3 DNA: TGTGCCAGCAGTTCTCGCTATGGCTACACCTTC

J gene: TRBJ2-7
D gene: -
clone size: -
V gene: TRBV7-8
CDR3 protein: CASSPGPIGEQYF
CDR3 DNA: TGTGCCAGCAGTCCCGGACCTATCGGGGAGCAGTACTTC

J gene: TRBJ2-7
D gene: TRBD2
clone size: -
V gene: TRBV6-5
CDR3 protein: CASSPGTTSYEQYF
CDR3 DNA: TGTGCCAGCAGCCCCGGGACTACGTCCTACGAGCAGTACTTC

J gene: TRBJ2-1
D gene: -
clone size: -
V gene: TRBV4-3
CDR3 protein: CASSQDGGSVQFF
CDR3 DNA: TGCGCCAGCAGCCAAGACGGTGGGAGTGTGCAGTTCTTC

J gene: TRBJ1-3
D gene: -
clone size: -
V gene: TRBV7-2
CDR3 protein: CASSPIPAGGGNTIYF
CDR3 DNA: TGTGCCAGCAGCCCTATTCCGGCAGGAGGTGGAAACACCATATATTTT

J gene: TRBJ2-7
D gene: TRBD2
clone size: -
V gene: TRBV9
CDR3 protein: CASSAGTSGDEQYF
CDR3 DNA: TGTGCCAGCAGCGCCGGGACTAGCGGGGACGAGCAGTACTTC

J gene: TRBJ1-1
D gene: -
clone size: -
V gene: TRBV19
CDR3 protein: CASSIGQYTEAFF
CDR3 DNA: TGTGCCAGTAGTATAGGACAGTACACTGAAGCTTTCTTT

J gene: TRBJ2-7
D gene: TRBD1
clone size: -
V gene: TRBV7-2
CDR3 protein: CASSPQATGGYEQYF
CDR3 DNA: TGTGCCAGCAGCCCTCAGGCGACAGGGGGCTACGAGCAGTACTTC

J gene: TRBJ1-2
D gene: -
clone size: -
V gene: TRBV6-6
CDR3 protein: CASSQSGAGQYGYTF
CDR3 DNA: TGTGCCAGCAGTCAATCGGGGGCCGGCCAATATGGCTACACCTTC

J gene: TRBJ1-2
D gene: -
clone size: -
V gene: TRBV30
CDR3 protein: CAWSGWGSQSYGYTF
CDR3 DNA: TGTGCCTGGAGTGGGTGGGGCAGTCAATCCTATGGCTACACCTTC

J gene: TRBJ1-2
D gene: TRBD1
clone size: -
V gene: TRBV27
CDR3 protein: CASSPGGGNYGYTF
CDR3 DNA: TGTGCCAGCAGTCCAGGGGGTGGGAACTATGGCTACACCTTC

J gene: TRBJ1-2
D gene: -
clone size: few
V gene: TRBV7-2
CDR3 protein: CASSWYGVLSDGYTF
CDR3 DNA: TGTGCCAGCAGCTGGTACGGGGTTCTATCTGATGGCTACACCTTC

J gene: TRBJ1-6
D gene: -
clone size: few
V gene: TRBV5-1
CDR3 protein: CASSPVRDSPLHF
CDR3 DNA: TGCGCCAGCAGCCCGGTCAGGGACTCACCCCTCCACTTT

J gene: TRBJ1-3
D gene: -
clone size: -
V gene: TRBV28
CDR3 protein: CASRGTGSGNTIYF
CDR3 DNA: TGTGCCAGCAGGGGCACAGGGTCTGGAAACACCATATATTTT

J gene: TRBJ2-7
D gene: TRBD2
clone size: -
V gene: TRBV5-1
CDR3 protein: CASSPIAGSYEQYF
CDR3 DNA: TGCGCCAGCAGCCCGATAGCGGGGTCCTACGAGCAGTACTTC

J gene: TRBJ1-5
D gene: -
clone size: -
V gene: TRBV3-1/TRBV3-2
CDR3 protein: CASSQFVSSNQPQHF
CDR3 DNA: TGTGCCAGCAGCCAATTTGTGTCTAGCAATCAGCCCCAGCATTTT

J gene: TRBJ1-5
D gene: -
clone size: -
V gene: TRBV5-1
CDR3 protein: CASSLGGSSNQPQHF
CDR3 DNA: TGCGCCAGCAGCTTGGGGGGCAGTAGCAATCAGCCCCAGCATTTT

J gene: TRBJ2-2
D gene: TRBD2
clone size: -
V gene: TRBV7-3
CDR3 protein: CASSFQVTSAAGELFF
CDR3 DNA: TGTGCCAGCAGCTTTCAAGTCACTAGCGCGGCCGGGGAGCTGTTTTTT

J gene: TRBJ2-2
D gene: -
clone size: -
V gene: TRBV7-8
CDR3 protein: CASSSIVQTGELFF
CDR3 DNA: TGTGCCAGCAGCTCTATTGTGCAAACCGGGGAGCTGTTTTTT

J gene: TRBJ2-2
D gene: -
clone size: -
V gene: TRBV5-6
CDR3 protein: CASSLRRAGVSGELFF
CDR3 DNA: TGTGCCAGCAGCTTGCGACGGGCCGGGGTATCCGGGGAGCTGTTTTTT

J gene: TRBJ2-3
D gene: -
clone size: once
V gene: TRBV27
CDR3 protein: CASSSGARGADTQYF
CDR3 DNA: TGTGCCAGCAGTTCGGGGGCACGAGGTGCAGATACGCAGTATTTT

J gene: TRBJ2-5
D gene: -
clone size: -
V gene: TRBV7-2
CDR3 protein: CASSRRGQMRVWETQYF
CDR3 DNA: TGTGCCAGCAGCCGTAGGGGCCAGATGAGGGTTTGGGAGACCCAGTACTTC

J gene: TRBJ1-5
D gene: -
clone size: -
V gene: TRBV10-3
CDR3 protein: CAISDPRVPDQPQHF
CDR3 DNA: TGTGCCATCAGTGACCCCAGGGTCCCCGATCAGCCCCAGCATTTT

J gene: TRBJ2-5
D gene: -
clone size: -
V gene: TRBV7-9
CDR3 protein: CASKWHLQETQYF
CDR3 DNA: TGTGCCAGCAAATGGCACCTCCAAGAGACCCAGTACTTC

J gene: TRBJ2-1
D gene: TRBD2
clone size: -
V gene: TRBV24-1
CDR3 protein: CATSDRGLAGADEQFF
CDR3 DNA: TGTGCCACCAGTGATCGTGGACTAGCGGGAGCGGATGAGCAGTTCTTC

J gene: TRBJ2-7
D gene: TRBD2
clone size: -
V gene: TRBV6-5
CDR3 protein: CAGLQLAVSYEQYF
CDR3 DNA: TGTGCCGGCCTTCAACTAGCGGTCTCCTACGAGCAGTACTTC